What follows describes a single T cell receptor beta chain. The sample is drawn from a study of spatial heterogeneity in lung cancer. TCRdb re-derived calls from the 5' RACE reads in MiXCR, one entry per CDR3 protein. The repertoire holds around 60,000 distinct CDR3 sequences, with 7.5% to 9% as singletons. V shed 0 bases and J 6 bases; nucleotides not matched to a gene: 11. The length of the CDR3 is 17 residues. Germline loops: CDR1 SGDLS, CDR2 YYNGEE. Time point reported: sample taken at primary tumor resection. Unsorted samples of tumor, nontumor lung or frozen PBMC had their whole RNA sequenced. The V and J genes are TRBV9 and TRBJ2-3, with 9 bases fitting TRBD2. The sequenced sample was PBMCs, obtained at surgery. The receptor comes from a female donor with early-stage non-small cell lung cancer. The CDR3 loop reads CASSVAGGRGGLDTQYF. The CDR3 bases are TGTGCCAGCAGCGTAGCTGGCGGGCGGGGGGGCCTGGATACGCAGTATTTT.